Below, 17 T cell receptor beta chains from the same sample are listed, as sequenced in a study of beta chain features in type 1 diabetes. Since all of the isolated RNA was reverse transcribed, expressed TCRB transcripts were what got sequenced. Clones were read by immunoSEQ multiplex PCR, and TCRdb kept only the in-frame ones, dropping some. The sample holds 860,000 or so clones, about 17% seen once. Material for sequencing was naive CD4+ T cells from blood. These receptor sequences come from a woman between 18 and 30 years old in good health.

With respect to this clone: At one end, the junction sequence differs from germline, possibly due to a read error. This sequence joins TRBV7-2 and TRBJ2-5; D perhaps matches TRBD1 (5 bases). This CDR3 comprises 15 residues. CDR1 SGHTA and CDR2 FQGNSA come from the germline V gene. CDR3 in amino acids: CASSRSGHIQETQYF. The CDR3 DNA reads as TGCGCCAGCAGCCGTTCAGGGCACATCCAAGAGACCCAGTACTTC.

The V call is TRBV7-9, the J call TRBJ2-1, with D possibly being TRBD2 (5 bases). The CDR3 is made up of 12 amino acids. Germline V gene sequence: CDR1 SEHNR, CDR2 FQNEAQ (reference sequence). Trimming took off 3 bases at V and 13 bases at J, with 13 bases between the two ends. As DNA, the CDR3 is TGTGCCAGCAGCTTGGAACTAGACCGACAGTTCTTC. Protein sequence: CASSLELDRQFF.

The CDR3 sequence is CASSLGHFSGNTIYF. Here the CDR3 DNA reads TGTGCCAGCAGCTTGGGACACTTCTCTGGAAACACCATATATTTT. This chain connects TRBV14 to TRBJ1-3; D might be TRBD1 (6 bases). From germline, CDR1 is SGHDN and CDR2 FVKESK. Trimming removed 5 bases from V and 0 bases from J, with 11 bases in between. This CDR3 is built from 15 residues.

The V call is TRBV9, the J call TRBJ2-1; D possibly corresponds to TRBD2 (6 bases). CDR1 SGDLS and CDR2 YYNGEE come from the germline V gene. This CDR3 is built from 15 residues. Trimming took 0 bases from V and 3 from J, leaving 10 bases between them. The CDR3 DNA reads TGTGCCAGCAGCGTAGGTGGCGGGAACTACAATGAGCAGTTCTTC. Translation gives CASSVGGGNYNEQFF.

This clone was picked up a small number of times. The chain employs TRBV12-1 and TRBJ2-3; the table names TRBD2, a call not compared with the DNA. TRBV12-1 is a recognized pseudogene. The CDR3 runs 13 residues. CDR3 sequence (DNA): TGTGCCAGCAGCTCATACTCCACAGATACGCAGTATTTT. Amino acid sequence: CASSSYSTDTQYF.

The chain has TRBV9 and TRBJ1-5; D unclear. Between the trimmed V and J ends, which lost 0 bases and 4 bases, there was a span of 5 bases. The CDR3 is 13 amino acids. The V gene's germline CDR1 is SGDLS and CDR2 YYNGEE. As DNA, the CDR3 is TGTGCCAGCAGCGTAGGGCTTAATCAGCCCCAGCATTTT. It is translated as CASSVGLNQPQHF.

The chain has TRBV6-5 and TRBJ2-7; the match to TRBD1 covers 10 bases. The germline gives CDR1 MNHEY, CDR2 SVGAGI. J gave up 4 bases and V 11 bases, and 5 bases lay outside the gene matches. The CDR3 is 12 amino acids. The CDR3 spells CAAGQGTYEQYF. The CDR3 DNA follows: TGTGCCGCGGGACAGGGGACTTACGAGCAGTACTTC.

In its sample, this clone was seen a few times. The CDR3 DNA reads as TGCAGCGTTCGGCGGGACAACTCCTACGAGCAGTACTTC. It is translated as CSVRRDNSYEQYF. This sequence joins TRBV29-1 and TRBJ2-7; TRBD1 or TRBD2 may be the D gene (6 bases each). This CDR3 is 13 amino acids long. The germline V and J ends were trimmed by 5 bases and 0 bases, with 11 bases remaining between them. Germline V gives CDR1 SQVTM, CDR2 ANQGSEA.

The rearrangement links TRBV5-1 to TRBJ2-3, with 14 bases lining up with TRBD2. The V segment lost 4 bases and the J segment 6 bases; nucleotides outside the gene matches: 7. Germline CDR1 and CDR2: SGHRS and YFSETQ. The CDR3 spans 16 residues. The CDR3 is CASSPGTSGSGDTQYF. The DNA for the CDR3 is TGCGCCAGCAGCCCAGGGACTAGCGGGAGTGGCGATACGCAGTATTTT.

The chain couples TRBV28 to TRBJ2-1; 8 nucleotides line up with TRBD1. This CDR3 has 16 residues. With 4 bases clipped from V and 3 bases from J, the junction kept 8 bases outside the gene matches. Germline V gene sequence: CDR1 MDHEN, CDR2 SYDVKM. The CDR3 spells CASSSRTGRDYNEQFF. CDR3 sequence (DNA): TGTGCCAGCAGTTCGCGGACAGGGCGGGACTACAATGAGCAGTTCTTC.

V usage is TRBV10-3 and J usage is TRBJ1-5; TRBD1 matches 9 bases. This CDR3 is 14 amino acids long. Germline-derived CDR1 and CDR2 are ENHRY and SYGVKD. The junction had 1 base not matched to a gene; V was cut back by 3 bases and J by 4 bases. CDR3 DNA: TGTGCCATCAGTGAAGGGACAGGGAATCAGCCCCAGCATTTT. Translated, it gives CAISEGTGNQPQHF.

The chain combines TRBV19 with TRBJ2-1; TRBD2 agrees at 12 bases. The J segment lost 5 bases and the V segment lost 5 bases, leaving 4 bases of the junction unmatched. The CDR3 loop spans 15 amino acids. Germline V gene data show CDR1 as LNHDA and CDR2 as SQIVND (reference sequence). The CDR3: CASSPRLAGDNEQFF. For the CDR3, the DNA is TGTGCCAGTAGTCCGAGACTAGCGGGGGACAATGAGCAGTTCTTC. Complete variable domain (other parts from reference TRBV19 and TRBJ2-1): DGGITQSPKYLFRKEGQNVTLSCEQNLNHDAMYWYRQDPGQGLRLIYYSQIVNDFQKGDIAEGYSVSREKKESFPLTVTSAQKNPTAFYLCASSPRLAGDNEQFFGPGTRLTVL.

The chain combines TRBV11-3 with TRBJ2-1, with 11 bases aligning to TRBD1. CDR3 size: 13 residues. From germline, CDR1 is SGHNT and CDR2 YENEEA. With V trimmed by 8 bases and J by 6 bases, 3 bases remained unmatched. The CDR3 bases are TGTGCCAGCGCCGGGACAGGGGGCAATGAGCAGTTCTTC. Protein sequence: CASAGTGGNEQFF.

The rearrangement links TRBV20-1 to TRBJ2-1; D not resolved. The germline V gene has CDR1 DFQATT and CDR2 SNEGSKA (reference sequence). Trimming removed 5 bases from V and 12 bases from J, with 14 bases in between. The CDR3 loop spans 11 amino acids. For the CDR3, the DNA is TGCAGTGCTTCGGGCGCCCTGGGGCAGTTCTTC. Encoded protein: CSASGALGQFF.

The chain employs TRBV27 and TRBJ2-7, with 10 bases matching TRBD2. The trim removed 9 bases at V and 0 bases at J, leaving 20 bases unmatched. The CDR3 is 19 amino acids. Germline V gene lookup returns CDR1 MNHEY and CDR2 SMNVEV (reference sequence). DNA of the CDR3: TGTGCCAGACCAGAACCCGGGCTAGCGGGAGTTTCGAGCTCCTACGAGCAGTACTTC. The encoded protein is CARPEPGLAGVSSSYEQYF.

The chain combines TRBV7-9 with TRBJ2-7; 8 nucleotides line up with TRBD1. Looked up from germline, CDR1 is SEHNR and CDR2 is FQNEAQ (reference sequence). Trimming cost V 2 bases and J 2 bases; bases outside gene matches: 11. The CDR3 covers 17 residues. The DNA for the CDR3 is TGTGCCAGCAGCTTAAGGTCCGCCAGGGGGCGCGCCTACGAGCAGTACTTC. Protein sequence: CASSLRSARGRAYEQYF. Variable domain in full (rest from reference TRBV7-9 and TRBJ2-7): DTGVSQNPRHKITKRGQNVTFRCDPISEHNRLYWYRQTLGQGPEFLTYFQNEAQLEKSRLLSDRFSAERPKGSFSTLEIQRTEQGDSAMYLCASSLRSARGRAYEQYFGPGTRLTVT.

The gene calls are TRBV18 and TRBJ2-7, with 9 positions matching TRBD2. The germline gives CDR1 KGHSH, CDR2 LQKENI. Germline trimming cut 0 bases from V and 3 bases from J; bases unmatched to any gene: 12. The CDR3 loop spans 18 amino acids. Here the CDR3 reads CASSPPLIVSGGNYEQYF. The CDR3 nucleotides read TGTGCCAGCTCACCACCCCTCATAGTAAGCGGGGGGAACTACGAGCAGTACTTC.